The 9 T cell receptor beta chains below were found in one sample sequenced in a study of CD8 T cells in ankylosing spondylitis listed by TCRdb under 2017. The library was made by 5' RACE. Instrument used: Illumina HiSeq 2500. Using fastp at Q25 and MiXCR, TCRdb reprocessed the public reads and kept productive beta chains. Each entry is one CDR3 protein sequence, shown with its most common DNA and genes. The table for this sample lists about 240,000 distinct CDR3 sequences; about 9.1% of them were counted only once. The ten largest make up nearly 7% of the sample. Sequencing was performed on blood, either unsorted or a sorted T cell fraction (not recorded which). The receptor set was obtained from a male donor with ankylosing spondylitis or in good health (not recorded which).

The sample holds many counts of this clonotype. The chain combines TRBV2 with TRBJ2-1; TRBD2 agrees at 9 bases. Losses at the gene ends were 4 bases for V and 3 bases for J; bases not matched to a gene: 7. CDR1 is SNHLY, CDR2 FYNNEI, per germline. CDR3 length: 16 residues. The DNA for the CDR3 is TGTGCCAGCAGTGGCCTAGCGGGGCTAGTCTACAATGAGCAGTTCTTC. This sequence encodes CASSGLAGLVYNEQFF.

This clonotype was recorded many times. The V gene is TRBV7-6, the J gene TRBJ2-3; D not certain. Germline V gene data show CDR1 as SGHVS and CDR2 as FNYEAQ. Trimming pared 0 bases from V and 4 bases from J, leaving 14 bases between. There are 16 residues in the CDR3. DNA for the CDR3: TGTGCCAGCAGCTTAGCGTCCCAGTCCCAAGCAGATACGCAGTATTTT. Protein: CASSLASQSQADTQYF.

This clonotype was seen ten or more times. V gene TRBV20-1 combines with J gene TRBJ2-1; 11 positions agree with TRBD2. CDR1 DFQATT and CDR2 SNEGSKA come from the germline V gene (reference sequence). The CDR3 consists of 16 residues. Trimming cost V 2 bases and J 3 bases; bases outside gene matches: 6. CDR3 region: CSARRSSGGLYNEQFF. The CDR3 DNA reads as TGCAGTGCTAGACGCTCTAGCGGGGGGCTCTACAATGAGCAGTTCTTC.

This clonotype has a count of ten or more. The genes are TRBV2 and TRBJ2-7; 9 bases align to TRBD2. This CDR3 region has 17 residues. In germline, CDR1 is SNHLY, CDR2 FYNNEI. V trimming: 0 bases; J trimming: 5 bases; junction bases outside the gene matches: 11. CDR3 sequence (DNA): TGTGCCAGCAGTGAAGCCGGGGCTAGCGGGATTCTTGACGAGCAGTACTTC. This translates into CASSEAGASGILDEQYF.

This rearrangement joins TRBV12-3 or TRBV12-4 to TRBJ2-1; D is unclear. The V gene lost 3 bases and the J gene lost 7 bases, with 7 bases spanning the gap. CDR3 length equals 12 residues. The CDR3 region has the DNA TGTGCCAGCAGTTTTCCTAAGAATGAGCAGTTCTTC. It codes for CASSFPKNEQFF.

This clonotype occurred many times. This chain links TRBV7-6 with TRBJ1-1; D is ambiguous. This CDR3 region has 14 residues. Trimming cost V 3 bases and J 3 bases, with 11 bases left between them. Germline V gene lookup returns CDR1 SGHVS and CDR2 FNYEAQ. CDR3 DNA: TGTGCCAGCAGCTTTTACGACATGGACACTGAAGCTTTCTTT. Amino acids: CASSFYDMDTEAFF.

This clonotype appeared many times. V usage is TRBV12-3 or TRBV12-4 and J usage is TRBJ2-7; 7 bases map to TRBD2. V shed 4 bases and J 4 bases; nucleotides not matched to a gene: 10. The CDR3 length is 15 residues. DNA of the CDR3: TGTGCCAGCAGTTCCCACCTGGGAGGGAAATACGAGCAGTACTTC. As protein: CASSSHLGGKYEQYF.

This clonotype has ten or more counts. The rearrangement joins TRBV10-3 to TRBJ2-3; 7 nucleotides line up with TRBD2. With V trimmed by 0 bases and J by 5 bases, 14 bases remained unmatched. CDR3 size: 18 residues. Per the germline V gene, CDR1 is ENHRY and CDR2 is SYGVKD. The CDR3 DNA reads as TGTGCCATCAGTGAGTCGCCTTTGAGTCTAGCGGTTAAAGATACGCAGTATTTT. It is translated as CAISESPLSLAVKDTQYF.

This clonotype was seen ten or more times. The chain joins TRBV30 to TRBJ2-1, with 7 nucleotides matching TRBD2. Germline CDR1 reads GTSNPN; CDR2 reads SVGIG (reference sequence). The V segment lost 4 bases and the J segment 9 bases; nucleotides outside the gene matches: 9. The length of the CDR3 is 13 residues. CDR3 in DNA: TGTGCCTGGAAAGGGGACTACTCGGGTGAGCAGTTCTTC. Translation gives CAWKGDYSGEQFF. Full variable domain (remainder filled in from reference TRBV30 and TRBJ2-1): SQTIHQWPATLVQPVGSPLSLECTVEGTSNPNLYWYRQAAGRGLQLLFYSVGIGQISSEVPQNLSASRPQDRQFILSSKKLLLSDSGFYLCAWKGDYSGEQFFGPGTRLTVL.